These 5 T cell receptor beta chains were sequenced from one sample in a study of blood T cell repertoires in COVID-19. This table comes from immunoSEQ multiplex PCR, and its TCRdb copy is limited to in-frame clones, with some not included. The table lists around 260,000 clones, less than 90% of them singletons, with roughly 4% in the top ten. What was sequenced was peripheral blood. These receptors were collected from a man aged 55 to 69 who had recovered from COVID-19.

The J gene is TRBJ1-1, the V gene TRBV12-5; 7 bases match TRBD1. From germline, CDR1 is LGHNT and CDR2 FRNRAP. Trimming removed 3 bases from V and 1 base from J; junction bases left unmatched: 2. The CDR3 has 14 amino acids. The CDR3: CASGFDRANTEAFF. The CDR3 bases are TGTGCTAGTGGTTTTGACAGGGCGAACACTGAAGCTTTCTTT.

This chain uses TRBV7-9 with TRBJ2-7, with a possible D match to TRBD1 (5 bases). CDR1 is SEHNR, CDR2 FQNEAQ, per germline (reference sequence). This CDR3 is 13 amino acids long. Trimming removed 3 bases from V and 2 bases from J, with 8 bases in between. In nucleotides, the CDR3 is TGTGCCAGCAGCTTTGACAGCCCCTACGAGCAGTACTTC. Its translation is CASSFDSPYEQYF.

The rearrangement joins TRBV5-1 to TRBJ2-7; TRBD2 might be the D (5 bases). In germline, CDR1 is SGHRS, CDR2 YFSETQ. The V end was cut by 0 bases, the J end by 7 bases, with 8 bases between. The CDR3 has 12 amino acids. The CDR3: CASSLGGIEQYF. CDR3 DNA: TGCGCCAGCAGCTTGGGAGGGATAGAGCAGTACTTC.

The chain combines TRBV19 with TRBJ2-2; 7 bases match TRBD1. CDR1 LNHDA and CDR2 SQIVND come from the germline V gene (reference sequence). V shed 7 bases and J 2 bases; nucleotides not matched to a gene: 10. CDR3 length: 16 amino acids. DNA for the CDR3: TGTGCCAGTACCCCGTTTGAGGGGGCAAACACCGGGGAGCTGTTTTTT. Translating it yields CASTPFEGANTGELFF.

This clone was detected once. The rearrangement links TRBV7-2 to TRBJ2-2; 8 nucleotides line up with TRBD1. Trimming removed 2 bases from V and 1 base from J; junction bases left unmatched: 6. CDR1 and CDR2 (germline): SGHTA, FQGNSA. The CDR3 is 17 residues long. The CDR3 DNA sequence: TGTGCCAGCAGCTTAAAGGCAGGGGGCTTGAACACCGGGGAGCTGTTTTTT. This translates into CASSLKAGGLNTGELFF.